The 32 T cell receptor beta chains given below trace back to one sample, sequenced in a study of PD-L1 blockade in urothelial cancer. The repertoire was sequenced with immunoSEQ multiplex PCR; TCRdb's copy has only in-frame clones and lacks some. The repertoire holds roughly 90,000 clones, with more than 85% as singletons. This specimen was PBMCs, taken around atezolizumab (anti-PD-L1) treatment. Source of these receptors: a man aged 55 to 70 with urothelial cancer.

The genes are TRBV7-2 and TRBJ2-7, with D possibly being TRBD2 (5 bases). The CDR3 has 13 residues. In germline, CDR1 is SGHTA, CDR2 FQGNSA. Trimming took off 5 bases at V and 3 bases at J, with 11 bases between the two ends. The CDR3 is CASSMTRVYEQYF. In nucleotides, the CDR3 is TGTGCCAGCAGCATGACGAGGGTCTACGAGCAGTACTTC.

V is TRBV10-3 and J is TRBJ2-7; tentatively, D is TRBD1 (5 bases). V lost 4 bases and J lost 2, with 12 bases in between. The CDR3 runs to 14 residues. From germline, CDR1 is ENHRY and CDR2 SYGVKD. CDR3 in DNA: TGTGCCATCAGTGTTAATACAGGCCCCTACGAGCAGTACTTC. It translates to CAISVNTGPYEQYF.

The chain combines TRBV6-5 with TRBJ1-2, with D possibly matching TRBD1 (5 bases). The CDR3 has 15 residues. Looked up from germline, CDR1 is MNHEY and CDR2 is SVGAGI. V was cut by 6 bases and J by 4 bases, with 18 bases left in between. The CDR3 nucleotides read TGTGCCAGCAGCCCCTCCGGGACTGAAGGCTATGGCTACACCTTC. It encodes CASSPSGTEGYGYTF.

This rearrangement joins TRBV7-2 to TRBJ1-2; D may be TRBD1 (6 bases). Germline assignment: CDR1 SGHTA and CDR2 FQGNSA. The CDR3 sequence is 15 residues long. V was shortened by 1 base and J by 5 bases, with 14 bases between the two germline ends. The CDR3 sequence: CASSLGAGGAYGYTF. The CDR3 DNA is TGTGCCAGCAGCTTAGGCGCTGGGGGGGCGTATGGCTACACCTTC.

The chain recombines TRBV30 with TRBJ1-1; D gene unclear. Per germline, CDR1 GTSNPN and CDR2 SVGIG (reference sequence). V lost 4 bases to trimming and J lost 0 bases, with 9 bases between them. This CDR3 is 13 amino acids long. DNA of the CDR3: TGTGCCTGGACCTCACACATGAACACTGAAGCTTTCTTT. Protein product: CAWTSHMNTEAFF.

The chain uses TRBV4-3 and TRBJ1-4, with 8 bases identical to TRBD1. CDR3 length: 16 residues. The junction had 12 bases not matched to a gene; V was cut back by 4 bases and J by 8 bases. Germline V gene sequence: CDR1 LGHNA, CDR2 YSLEER. The chain's CDR3 is CASSRRKEAGGEKLFF. CDR3 in DNA: TGCGCCAGCAGCCGAAGGAAAGAGGCAGGGGGCGAAAAACTGTTTTTT.

The gene calls are TRBV5-1 and TRBJ2-7; D gene ambiguous. Germline V gene lookup returns CDR1 SGHRS and CDR2 YFSETQ. Trimming left V 7 bases short and J 3 bases short, with 11 bases between. This CDR3 spans 12 amino acids. CDR3 DNA sequence: TGCGCCAGCTCCAGTCGAAGCTACGAGCAGTACTTC. Translating it yields CASSSRSYEQYF.

This clone was picked up a small number of times. The V and J genes are TRBV10-2 and TRBJ1-6; no clear D. The germline V gene has CDR1 WSHSY and CDR2 SAAADI. The CDR3 contains 14 residues. Trimming removed 3 bases from V and 0 bases from J, with 3 bases in between. CDR3 amino acids: CASSDSSYNSPLHF. The CDR3, as DNA: TGCGCCAGCAGTGACAGCTCCTATAATTCACCCCTCCACTTT.

The genes are TRBV2 and TRBJ2-7; 8 nucleotides line up with TRBD1. Germline lookup yields CDR1 SNHLY and CDR2 FYNNEI. CDR3 length: 14 residues. J lost 2 bases, V lost 5 bases, and 5 bases had no gene match. The CDR3 is CASSFYRGAYEQYF. The CDR3 nucleotides read TGTGCCAGCAGTTTCTACAGGGGGGCCTACGAGCAGTACTTC.

The CDR3 sequence is CAISESGGGTRADGELFF. The CDR3 nucleotides are TGTGCCATCAGTGAGTCCGGGGGGGGGACTCGCGCAGACGGGGAGCTGTTTTTT. This chain joins TRBV10-3 and TRBJ2-2; 8 bases are shared with TRBD2. CDR1 and CDR2 (germline): ENHRY, SYGVKD. This CDR3 has 18 amino acids. V shed 0 bases and J 7 bases; nucleotides not matched to a gene: 13.

This chain joins TRBV7-6 and TRBJ2-7; 8 bases agree with TRBD1. J gave up 6 bases and V 1 base, and 5 bases lay outside the gene matches. The germline gives CDR1 SGHVS, CDR2 FNYEAQ. CDR3 length: 14 amino acids. The CDR3 is CASSLDDRGREQYF. In DNA form, the CDR3 reads TGTGCCAGCAGCTTAGACGACAGGGGACGCGAGCAGTACTTC.

This clone has just a few counts. This chain connects TRBV10-2 to TRBJ2-3, with 14 bases aligning to TRBD2. The CDR3 has 17 amino acids. V was clipped by 7 bases and J by 4 bases; unmatched bases: 10. CDR1 and CDR2 (germline): WSHSY, SAAADI. As DNA, the CDR3 is TGCGCCAGCATCCTGACTAGCGGGAGGGCCGGGGCAGATACGCAGTATTTT. Translated, it gives CASILTSGRAGADTQYF.

This clone came up once. CDR3 bases: TGTGCCAGCAGGGCAGCGGGAGGCTACAATGAGCAGTTCTTC. Translated, it gives CASRAAGGYNEQFF. V and J are TRBV5-4 and TRBJ2-1, with TRBD2 identical over 9 bases. Germline lookup yields CDR1 SGHNT and CDR2 YYREEE (reference sequence). The CDR3 has 14 residues. V lost 5 bases and J lost 3; bases outside the gene matches: 3. Using reference TRBV5-4 and TRBJ2-1 for the parts outside the CDR3, the full variable domain is ETGVTQSPTHLIKTRGQQVTLRCSSQSGHNTVSWYQQALGQGPQFIFQYYREEENGRGNFPPRFSGLQFPNYSSELNVNALELDDSALYLCASRAAGGYNEQFFGPGTRLTVL.

The CDR3 is CASSPQQGARNEQYF. The CDR3 nucleotides are TGTGCCAGCAGCCCACAACAGGGGGCCCGTAACGAGCAGTACTTC. The chain has TRBV5-4 and TRBJ2-7, with TRBD1 matching over 9 bases. In germline, CDR1 is SGHNT, CDR2 YYREEE (reference sequence). This CDR3 region has 15 residues. Unmatched junction bases numbered 10, after V lost 4 bases and J lost 5 bases. Filled out from reference TRBV5-4 and TRBJ2-7, the complete variable domain reads ETGVTQSPTHLIKTRGQQVTLRCSSQSGHNTVSWYQQALGQGPQFIFQYYREEENGRGNFPPRFSGLQFPNYSSELNVNALELDDSALYLCASSPQQGARNEQYFGPGTRLTVT.

V gene TRBV6-6 combines with J gene TRBJ2-7; tentatively, D is TRBD1 (6 bases). Trimming left V 2 bases short and J 3 bases short, with 14 bases between. Per germline, CDR1 MNHNY and CDR2 SVGAGI (reference sequence). The CDR3 spans 15 residues. Here the CDR3 DNA reads TGTGCCAGCAGTTACGGGGGTGGCAGGGGCTACGAGCAGTACTTC. This encodes CASSYGGGRGYEQYF.

The chain uses TRBV27 and TRBJ2-7; possibly TRBD2 for D (6 bases). There are 15 residues in the CDR3. Germline V gene lookup returns CDR1 MNHEY and CDR2 SMNVEV (reference sequence). Trimming left V 5 bases short and J 7 bases short, with 21 bases between. In DNA form, the CDR3 reads TGTGCCAGCAGTCGATTGCCGGGACTCTATCGAGAGCAGTACTTC. It is translated as CASSRLPGLYREQYF.

This chain links TRBV5-5 with TRBJ2-7, with 10 nucleotides matching TRBD2. The CDR3 has 17 residues. Germline V gene data show CDR1 as SGHKS and CDR2 as YYEKEE (reference sequence). The junction had 20 bases not matched to a gene; V was cut back by 4 bases and J by 10 bases. The CDR3 loop is CASSPGGWTSGGARQYF. The CDR3 DNA follows: TGTGCCAGCAGCCCCGGCGGGTGGACTAGCGGAGGGGCGAGACAGTACTTC.

The chain recombines TRBV10-1 with TRBJ1-1, with TRBD1 matching 9 bases. Germline V gene lookup returns CDR1 WNHNN and CDR2 SYGVQD (reference sequence). The CDR3 runs to 14 residues. V lost 6 bases to trimming and J lost 9 bases; unmatched junction nucleotides: 11. The CDR3 DNA sequence: TGCGCCAGCAGCCCCGGGACAGGGTATGGAAAAGCTTTCTTT. Translation: CASSPGTGYGKAFF.

The chain links TRBV2 to TRBJ2-1; D is possibly TRBD2 (5 bases). V was trimmed by 5 bases and J by 6 bases, leaving 5 bases between them. The CDR3 sequence is 11 residues long. CDR1 and CDR2 (germline): SNHLY, FYNNEI. The CDR3 coding sequence is TGTGCCAGCAGTACTAGCAATGAGCAGTTCTTC. Translation gives CASSTSNEQFF.

This clone is a singleton in its sample. The chain is built from TRBV10-3 and TRBJ1-5; 8 nucleotides line up with TRBD1. The V and J ends lost 3 bases and 3 bases, in that order; junction bases with no gene match: 13. The CDR3 runs to 18 residues. CDR1 is ENHRY and CDR2 is SYGVKD in the germline V gene. In DNA, the CDR3 is TGTGCCATCAGTGACCCCCACGGACAGGGTGGTTACAATCAGCCCCAGCATTTT. As protein: CAISDPHGQGGYNQPQHF.

As to this clone: This specimen includes other DNA sequences encoding the same CDR3. The CDR3 loop reads CAWSAGHSNQPQHF. The CDR3 bases are TGTGCCTGGAGTGCGGGACATAGCAATCAGCCCCAGCATTTT. The chain carries TRBV30 and TRBJ1-5; a possible D gene is TRBD1 (6 bases). The CDR3 has 14 amino acids. V lost 1 base to trimming and J lost 0 bases, with 7 bases between them. From germline, CDR1 is GTSNPN and CDR2 SVGIG (reference sequence).

The V and J genes are TRBV6-5 and TRBJ1-1, with TRBD1 matching over 10 bases. In germline, CDR1 is MNHEY, CDR2 SVGAGI. With 5 bases clipped from V and 1 base from J, the junction kept 4 bases outside the gene matches. The CDR3 runs to 15 residues. As DNA, the CDR3 is TGTGCCAGCAGTACCTGGGACAGGGGGAACACTGAAGCTTTCTTT. Protein: CASSTWDRGNTEAFF.

The chain links TRBV28 to TRBJ2-7, with TRBD1 matching 7 bases. V was pared by 5 bases and J by 0 bases, with 13 bases of the junction left unmatched. Germline V gene sequence: CDR1 MDHEN, CDR2 SYDVKM. This CDR3 comprises 17 residues. CDR3 protein: CASSRGAGGPGSYEQYF. CDR3 nucleotide sequence: TGTGCCAGCAGTCGTGGGGCAGGGGGACCGGGCTCCTACGAGCAGTACTTC.

The J gene is TRBJ1-1, the V gene TRBV11-3, with 8 bases lining up with TRBD1. V lost 5 bases and J lost 7; bases outside the gene matches: 6. CDR1 and CDR2 from the germline V gene are SGHNT and YENEEA. The CDR3 runs 13 residues. CDR3 nucleotide sequence: TGTGCCAGCAGCCAAAACGACAGGGGTGAAGCTTTCTTT. This sequence encodes CASSQNDRGEAFF.

This chain joins TRBV10-3 and TRBJ2-7; 7 nucleotides match TRBD1. J was trimmed by 2 bases and V by 7 bases; bases with no gene match: 5. CDR1 and CDR2 (germline): ENHRY, SYGVKD. The CDR3 has 13 residues. CDR3: CAITEDRTYEQYF. In DNA, the CDR3 is TGTGCCATCACCGAGGACAGGACCTACGAGCAGTACTTC.

The V and J genes are TRBV7-9 and TRBJ1-4; possible D gene TRBD1, 5 bases. Germline assignment: CDR1 SEHNR and CDR2 FQNEAQ (reference sequence). The CDR3 totals 14 residues. The V end was cut by 3 bases, the J end by 7 bases, with 12 bases between. The CDR3 sequence is CASSFSGGSEKLFF. DNA of the CDR3: TGTGCCAGCAGCTTCTCCGGGGGTAGTGAAAAACTGTTTTTT.

The gene calls are TRBV4-2 and TRBJ1-2, with a tentative D call TRBD1 (5 bases). The CDR3 runs 14 residues. The germline V and J ends were trimmed by 0 bases and 11 bases, with 16 bases remaining between them. Germline V gene lookup returns CDR1 LGHNA and CDR2 YNFKEQ. The CDR3 region is CASSQDGGREKYTF. DNA of the CDR3: TGTGCCAGCAGCCAAGATGGTGGCAGGGAAAAATACACCTTC.

This clone came up once. The J gene is TRBJ1-1, the V gene TRBV5-1, with TRBD1 matching over 7 bases. This CDR3 has 19 amino acids. The germline gives CDR1 SGHRS, CDR2 YFSETQ. Germline trimming cut 4 bases from V and 2 bases from J; bases unmatched to any gene: 20. The CDR3 reads CASSRSYFLDDRANTEAFF. CDR3 bases: TGCGCCAGCAGCCGCTCGTACTTCTTAGACGACAGGGCTAACACTGAAGCTTTCTTT. The whole variable domain, filled in from reference TRBV5-1 and TRBJ1-1, reads KAGVTQTPRYLIKTRGQQVTLSCSPISGHRSVSWYQQTPGQGLQFLFEYFSETQRNKGNFPGRFSGRQFSNSRSEMNVSTLELGDSALYLCASSRSYFLDDRANTEAFFGQGTRLTVV.

CDR3 coding DNA: TGTGCCAGCAGCAATACGTCCCGACAGGGGGGAAATCAGCCCCAGCATTTT. Translated, it gives CASSNTSRQGGNQPQHF. The chain couples TRBV21-1 to TRBJ1-5; the DNA was not compared with TRBD1, the D call given in the table. TRBV21-1 is a documented pseudogene. This CDR3 has 17 amino acids.

The chain recombines TRBV5-1 with TRBJ2-7; tentative D call: TRBD1 (6 bases). V lost 4 bases and J 3 bases, leaving 14 bases between the germline ends. The CDR3 length is 14 residues. Germline CDR1 and CDR2: SGHRS and YFSETQ. The CDR3 sequence: CASSTQDRIYEQYF. CDR3 bases: TGCGCCAGCAGCACCCAAGACAGGATCTACGAGCAGTACTTC.

This chain uses TRBV9 with TRBJ2-3; a possible D gene is TRBD1 (6 bases). This CDR3 has 14 residues. V gave up 2 bases and J gave up 6 bases, with 13 bases separating them. Per germline, CDR1 SGDLS and CDR2 YYNGEE. The chain's CDR3 is CASSVQGSSDTQYF. In DNA form, the CDR3 reads TGTGCCAGCAGCGTTCAGGGGTCGTCTGATACGCAGTATTTT.

There are a few counts of this clone. The chain employs TRBV2 and TRBJ1-2; D is uncertain. CDR1 and CDR2 (germline): SNHLY, FYNNEI. The V end lost 4 bases, the J end lost 7 bases, and 16 bases lay between the germline ends. There are 14 residues in the CDR3. Here the CDR3 reads CASSVGPREGGYTF. The CDR3, as DNA: TGTGCCAGCAGTGTAGGACCTCGGGAGGGTGGCTACACCTTC.